Listed here are 28 T cell receptor beta chains from one sample, sequenced in a study of spatial heterogeneity in lung cancer. Via MiXCR, TCRdb re-called the 5' RACE reads, giving one row per CDR3 protein. Among roughly 5,100 distinct CDR3 sequences listed, around a third were seen once. The time point is: sample taken at primary tumor resection. No cell sorting; template was whole RNA from tumor, lung tissue or PBMC. This sample comprised PBMCs, obtained at surgery. The receptors come from a female donor with early-stage non-small cell lung cancer.

As for this clonotype: Because this beta chain is a stray read in a library intended to capture alpha chains, its abundance should not be given much weight. The chain uses TRBV7-2 and TRBJ2-3; a possible D gene is TRBD1 (6 bases). V lost 4 bases and J lost 2, with 13 bases in between. Germline assignment: CDR1 SGHTA and CDR2 FQGNSA. This CDR3 is built from 15 residues. CDR3 DNA sequence: TGTGCCAGCAGCTCCCACAGGGAAGTCACAGATACGCAGTATTTT. Its protein is CASSSHREVTDTQYF. The whole variable domain, filled in from reference TRBV7-2 and TRBJ2-3, reads GAGVSQSPSNKVTEKGKDVELRCDPISGHTALYWYRQSLGQGLEFLIYFQGNSAPDKSGLPSDRFSAERTGGSVSTLTIQRTQQEDSAVYLCASSSHREVTDTQYFGPGTRLTVL.

With regard to this clonotype: The library was prepared for alpha chains; this beta chain is a stray read, so its frequency means little. The chain links TRBV4-3 to TRBJ2-2; D might be TRBD1 (5 bases). Germline lookup yields CDR1 LGHNA and CDR2 YSLEER. This CDR3 comprises 16 residues. The germline V and J ends were trimmed by 6 bases and 0 bases, with 14 bases remaining between them. The CDR3 spells CASRLDGHANTGELFF. In DNA form, the CDR3 reads TGCGCCAGCAGGCTCGACGGACACGCGAACACCGGGGAGCTGTTTTTT.

This clonotype came up a few times. Being off target in a library aimed at alpha chains, this beta chain has a size of little meaning. CDR3 nucleotide sequence: TGCAGCGTTCCTTCCGGACCCCGATACAATGAGCAGTTCTTC. Residues: CSVPSGPRYNEQFF. V is TRBV29-1 and J is TRBJ2-1; D is unclear. V was cut by 5 bases and J by 4 bases, with 15 bases left in between. Germline CDR1 and CDR2: SQVTM and ANQGSEA. The CDR3 length is 14 residues.

With respect to this clonotype: For a library built for alpha chains, this beta chain is a stray read; little rests on its size. CDR3 loop: CASRLGNTGELFF. As DNA, the CDR3 is TGTGCCAGCAGGTTGGGGAACACCGGGGAGCTGTTTTTT. The V call is TRBV2, the J call TRBJ2-2; D not resolved. The germline V and J ends were trimmed by 6 bases and 1 base, with 6 bases remaining between them. CDR3 length equals 13 residues. Germline V gene sequence: CDR1 SNHLY, CDR2 FYNNEI.

Concerning this clonotype itself: This beta chain was picked up by a library intended for alpha chains and is off target, so its count carries little meaning. The chain employs TRBV27 and TRBJ2-1; D is ambiguous. Germline CDR1 reads MNHEY; CDR2 reads SMNVEV (reference sequence). Trimming cost V 6 bases and J 4 bases, with 4 bases left between them. The CDR3 extends over 11 amino acids. The CDR3 here is CASSRYNEQFF. CDR3 nucleotides: TGTGCCAGCAGCAGGTACAATGAGCAGTTCTTC.

Regarding this clonotype: The limits of the CDR3 on the DNA are not certain, so only TCRdb's listed CDR3 is given. This beta chain was picked up by a library intended for alpha chains and is off target, so its count carries little meaning. This rearrangement joins TRBV28 to TRBJ1-1. The V gene's germline CDR1 is MDHEN and CDR2 SYDVKM. A total of 14 residues make up the CDR3, ends included. The CDR3 loop is CASSSEGFFGEAFF.

This clonotype was found a few times. Within a library made for alpha chains, this beta chain is off target, and its count is uninformative. This rearrangement joins TRBV10-3 to TRBJ2-7; 9 bases align to TRBD2. The V gene end was trimmed by 5 bases and the J gene end by 2 bases; junction bases not matched to a gene: 10. CDR3 size: 16 residues. Germline V CDR1 and CDR2: ENHRY, SYGVKD. CDR3 sequence reads: CAISLASSGIPYEQYF. The CDR3 bases are TGTGCCATCAGTCTTGCCTCTAGCGGGATCCCCTACGAGCAGTACTTC.

On this clonotype itself: As an off-target read in a library built for alpha chains, this beta chain has a frequency of little significance. This rearrangement joins TRBV5-1 to TRBJ1-1; 7 bases line up with TRBD1. The J segment lost 10 bases and the V segment lost 4 bases, leaving 7 bases of the junction unmatched. The CDR3 spans 12 residues. Germline V CDR1 and CDR2: SGHRS, YFSETQ. The CDR3 DNA reads TGCGCCAGCAGCGAACAGGGGCCACGAGCTTTCTTT. Protein: CASSEQGPRAFF.

This clonotype came up a few times. This beta chain appears as a stray read in a library generated for alpha chains; its size is not informative. The chain carries TRBV11-2 and TRBJ2-5; the D gene is possibly TRBD1 (5 bases). Deletions cut 1 base from V and 5 bases from J, with 8 bases between. The CDR3 sequence is 13 residues long. Germline values: CDR1 SGHAT, CDR2 FQNNGV. CDR3 nucleotide sequence: TGTGCCAGCAGCTTAGCCAGGGTTGAGACCCAGTACTTC. Translation: CASSLARVETQYF.

This clonotype was detected only a few times. This beta chain appears as a stray read in a library generated for alpha chains; its size is not informative. This sequence joins TRBV28 and TRBJ1-5, with unresolved D. V dropped 7 bases and J dropped 3 bases, with 10 bases sitting between them. CDR1 is MDHEN, CDR2 SYDVKM, per germline. The CDR3 loop spans 13 amino acids. The CDR3 is CASTRRANQPQHF. CDR3 coding DNA: TGTGCCAGCACGAGAAGGGCCAATCAGCCCCAGCATTTT.

Note on this clonotype: The library was built for alpha chains, so this beta chain is an off-target read and its size means little. The chain joins TRBV5-4 to TRBJ2-5; the D is unclear. With 4 bases removed from V and 1 base from J, the gap between germline ends came to 5 bases. The CDR3 is 12 amino acids. In germline, CDR1 is SGHNT, CDR2 YYREEE (reference sequence). CDR3: CASSRFQETQYF. CDR3 in DNA: TGTGCCAGCAGCCGCTTCCAAGAGACCCAGTACTTC.

Concerning this clonotype: For a library built for alpha chains, this beta chain is a stray read; little rests on its size. V usage is TRBV29-1 and J usage is TRBJ2-5; the D is unclear. The CDR3 length is 12 residues. V lost 3 bases to trimming and J lost 4 bases, with 9 bases between them. Germline loops: CDR1 SQVTM, CDR2 ANQGSEA. The CDR3 is CSVDYSRETQYF. The CDR3 DNA follows: TGCAGCGTTGACTATAGCAGAGAGACCCAGTACTTC.

By share of the sample, this clonotype is medium-sized. In a library made to pick up alpha chains, this beta chain is a stray read with a size that means little. The chain uses TRBV3-1 and TRBJ2-1, with D possibly TRBD2 on 6 matching bases. The CDR3 totals 15 residues. Germline CDR1 is LGHDT and CDR2 is YNNKEL (reference sequence). The V end lost 0 bases, the J end lost 6 bases, and 12 bases lay between the germline ends. CDR3: CASSQDWGLPNEQFF. As DNA, the CDR3 is TGTGCCAGCAGCCAAGATTGGGGACTCCCCAATGAGCAGTTCTTC.

This clonotype has just a few counts. This beta chain was picked up by a library intended for alpha chains and is off target, so its count carries little meaning. This chain connects TRBV29-1 to TRBJ2-3, with 8 bases matching TRBD2. Germline V lookup: CDR1 SQVTM, CDR2 ANQGSEA. The CDR3 sequence is 14 residues long. The V gene end was trimmed by 7 bases and the J gene end by 2 bases; junction bases not matched to a gene: 8. CDR3 amino acids: CSARSGAVTDTQYF. The CDR3, as DNA: TGCAGCGCCCGTAGCGGGGCCGTCACAGATACGCAGTATTTT.

On this clonotype itself: Since the library was made to target alpha chains, this beta chain is a stray read and its abundance is not meaningful. The CDR3 DNA sequence: TGTGCCAGCAGCTTACTGGGACAGGGAAACAATGAGCAGTTCTTC. It codes for CASSLLGQGNNEQFF. The genes are TRBV7-9 and TRBJ2-1, with 9 bases identical to TRBD1. The CDR3 sequence is 15 residues long. The trim removed 2 bases at V and 5 bases at J, leaving 4 bases unmatched. Germline V gives CDR1 SEHNR, CDR2 FQNEAQ (reference sequence).

The sample holds a few counts of this clonotype. Because the library targeted alpha chains, this beta chain is an off-target read whose size means little. This chain links TRBV29-1 with TRBJ2-7; D unclear. The length of the CDR3 is 12 residues. CDR1 is SQVTM, CDR2 ANQGSEA, per germline. V was cut by 4 bases and J by 1 base, with 8 bases left in between. CDR3 DNA: TGCAGCGTTGCAACATCTTCCTACGAGCAGTACTTC. Protein sequence: CSVATSSYEQYF.

Only a few counts were recorded for this clonotype. The library was designed around alpha chains, so this beta chain is a stray read whose abundance carries little weight. The V and J genes are TRBV4-3 and TRBJ1-2; the match to TRBD1 covers 9 bases. Germline V lookup: CDR1 LGHNA, CDR2 YSLEER. V trimming: 4 bases; J trimming: 4 bases; junction bases outside the gene matches: 10. This CDR3 region has 16 residues. CDR3 region: CASSPRTGASFYGYTF. The DNA of the CDR3 is TGCGCCAGCAGCCCCAGGACAGGGGCAAGTTTCTATGGCTACACCTTC.

In the case of this clonotype: This beta chain is a stray sequence in a library constructed for alpha chains; its clone size is not meaningful. The chain combines TRBV7-2 with TRBJ2-1; perhaps TRBD2 as D (5 bases). The CDR3 contains 15 residues. Germline V gene sequence: CDR1 SGHTA, CDR2 FQGNSA. Trimming shortened V by 4 bases and J by 6 bases, and 16 bases separated the two germline ends. The CDR3 region is CASSYGLLGVNEQFF. The CDR3 bases are TGTGCCAGCAGCTACGGGTTACTAGGAGTCAATGAGCAGTTCTTC.

Of note for this clonotype: This beta chain is off target for a library built for alpha chains, so its abundance means little. The chain carries TRBV18 and TRBJ2-2; no firm D call. There are 13 residues in the CDR3. The germline CDR1 and CDR2 sequences are KGHSH and LQKENI. Trimming removed 0 bases from V and 2 bases from J, with 1 base in between. In DNA, the CDR3 is TGTGCCAGCTCACCACCAAACACCGGGGAGCTGTTTTTT. It specifies CASSPPNTGELFF.

A remark on this clonotype: This beta chain is an unintended read in a library built for alpha chains; its size means little. J is TRBJ2-5 and V is TRBV29-1; 7 nucleotides align to TRBD1. J was trimmed by 2 bases and V by 6 bases; bases with no gene match: 9. The CDR3 is 14 residues long. From germline, CDR1 is SQVTM and CDR2 ANQGSEA. The CDR3 loop is CSVPRGNYQETQYF. As DNA, the CDR3 is TGCAGCGTACCCAGGGGGAATTATCAAGAGACCCAGTACTTC.

With respect to this clonotype: The size of this beta chain means little, since it is a stray read in a library made for alpha chains. This chain connects TRBV18 to TRBJ2-7; possibly TRBD2 for D (7 bases). Germline assignment: CDR1 KGHSH and CDR2 LQKENI. Trimming removed 0 bases at V and 4 bases at J, with 16 bases between. The CDR3 spans 16 residues. The CDR3 DNA is TGTGCCAGCTCACCACCTCCGCGGGGGCTACCGTACGAGCAGTACTTC. As protein: CASSPPPRGLPYEQYF.

Details on this clonotype: This beta chain is an unintended read in a library built for alpha chains; its size means little. This chain uses TRBV5-6 with TRBJ2-2; 7 bases match TRBD1. The ends lost 4 bases at V and 6 bases at J; junction bases unmatched: 0. CDR1 and CDR2 from the germline V gene are SGHDT and YYEEEE. This CDR3 contains 12 residues. The CDR3 nucleotides read TGTGCCAGCAGCAGGGGGCCCGGGGAGCTGTTTTTT. It encodes CASSRGPGELFF.

Details on this clonotype: Because the library targeted alpha chains, this beta chain is an off-target read whose size means little. V usage is TRBV20-1 and J usage is TRBJ2-5; TRBD2 matches 8 bases. CDR3 size: 15 residues. The germline V gene has CDR1 DFQATT and CDR2 SNEGSKA (reference sequence). V lost 0 bases, J lost 5 bases, and 8 bases stayed unmatched. The CDR3 sequence: CSARDHGGGAETQYF. CDR3 nucleotides: TGCAGTGCTAGAGATCACGGGGGGGGCGCGGAGACCCAGTACTTC.

For this clonotype: This beta chain is an off-target read within a library intended for alpha chains, so its frequency means little. The rearrangement joins TRBV7-9 to TRBJ2-3; D is uncertain. There are 14 residues in the CDR3. V was clipped by 7 bases and J by 0 bases, with 11 bases between them. Looked up from germline, CDR1 is SEHNR and CDR2 is FQNEAQ (reference sequence). The chain's CDR3 is CASTGNTSTDTQYF. The CDR3 DNA reads TGTGCCAGCACTGGGAACACTAGCACAGATACGCAGTATTTT.

Concerning this clonotype itself: Because the library targeted alpha chains, this beta chain is an off-target read whose size means little. V and J are TRBV28 and TRBJ2-7; TRBD1 might be the D (6 bases). Germline CDR1 and CDR2: MDHEN and SYDVKM. The CDR3 covers 11 residues. Deletions cut 11 bases from V and 9 bases from J, with 17 bases between. The CDR3 sequence: CAATSADRQYF. The CDR3, as DNA: TGTGCCGCAACCTCCGCGGACAGGCAGTACTTC.

To note about this clonotype: For a library built for alpha chains, this beta chain is a stray read; little rests on its size. This chain uses TRBV11-2 with TRBJ2-3, with 10 bases lining up with TRBD2. The CDR3 is made up of 19 amino acids. V was pared by 5 bases and J by 0 bases, with 14 bases of the junction left unmatched. CDR1 and CDR2 (germline): SGHAT, FQNNGV. The CDR3: CASSAWNPGLAISTDTQYF. DNA for the CDR3: TGTGCCAGCAGCGCGTGGAACCCGGGACTAGCGATAAGCACAGATACGCAGTATTTT.

Regarding this clonotype: This beta chain is a stray sequence in a library constructed for alpha chains; its clone size is not meaningful. The V and J genes are TRBV4-1 and TRBJ2-1; TRBD1 matches 8 bases. CDR1 and CDR2 (germline): MGHRA, YSYEKL. This CDR3 region has 16 residues. With V trimmed by 3 bases and J by 1 base, 5 bases remained unmatched. CDR3 sequence reads: CASSHGRDRSYNEQFF. The CDR3 coding sequence is TGCGCCAGCAGCCACGGCCGGGACAGGTCCTACAATGAGCAGTTCTTC.

There are a few counts of this clonotype. Found in a library prepared for alpha chains, this beta chain is an off-target read, and its abundance has little meaning. The chain combines TRBV9 with TRBJ2-3, with 8 bases lining up with TRBD2. There are 16 residues in the CDR3. The junction had 5 bases not matched to a gene; V was cut back by 1 base and J by 1 base. The germline V gene has CDR1 SGDLS and CDR2 YYNGEE. The CDR3 nucleotides are TGTGCCAGCAGCGTAATGTTTAGCGGGGGCACAGATACGCAGTATTTT. Its translation: CASSVMFSGGTDTQYF.